This passage covers 5 T cell receptor beta chains from one sample sequenced in a study of technical replicates of blood from a few donors. TCRdb's table, derived via immunoSEQ multiplex PCR, lists solely in-frame clones and lacks some. The sample consists of some 90,000 clones, approximately 95% of them appearing once. The specimen was T cells isolated from PBMCs. Receptors were obtained from a human donor in good health.

V and J are TRBV2 and TRBJ2-7, with 8 positions matching TRBD1. CDR3 length: 13 amino acids. Looked up from germline, CDR1 is SNHLY and CDR2 is FYNNEI. Trimming took 8 bases from V and 2 from J; bases not matched to a gene: 5. The CDR3 reads CASLRGQAYEQYF. The CDR3 DNA reads TGTGCCAGCTTAAGGGGACAGGCCTACGAGCAGTACTTC.

J is TRBJ2-1 and V is TRBV19; D is ambiguous. The V gene lost 1 base and the J gene lost 5 bases, with 9 bases spanning the gap. The CDR3 is 14 residues long. Germline V gene lookup returns CDR1 LNHDA and CDR2 SQIVND (reference sequence). CDR3 DNA sequence: TGTGCCAGTAGTATAGTTGGGCTTGACAATGAGCAGTTCTTC. Protein product: CASSIVGLDNEQFF.

The gene calls are TRBV5-5 and TRBJ2-7; 14 bases align to TRBD2. Germline V lookup: CDR1 SGHKS, CDR2 YYEKEE (reference sequence). This CDR3 has 15 amino acids. J gave up 8 bases and V 5 bases, and 9 bases lay outside the gene matches. This CDR3 is CASSWGLAGEEKQYF. Here the CDR3 DNA reads TGTGCCAGCAGTTGGGGACTAGCGGGAGAGGAAAAGCAGTACTTC.

J is TRBJ1-1 and V is TRBV5-6, with D possibly TRBD1 on 5 matching bases. CDR1 is SGHDT and CDR2 is YYEEEE in the germline V gene. V was clipped by 2 bases and J by 4 bases, with 9 bases between them. The CDR3 consists of 13 residues. CDR3 residues: CASSFGGFTEAFF. CDR3 DNA sequence: TGTGCCAGCAGCTTCGGGGGGTTCACTGAAGCTTTCTTT.

The chain employs TRBV7-9 and TRBJ2-7; 7 bases map to TRBD2. The CDR3 length is 14 residues. V was clipped by 2 bases and J by 5 bases; unmatched bases: 6. In germline, CDR1 is SEHNR, CDR2 FQNEAQ (reference sequence). The CDR3 sequence is CASSLQREADEQYF. CDR3 in DNA: TGTGCCAGCAGCTTACAACGGGAGGCCGACGAGCAGTACTTC.